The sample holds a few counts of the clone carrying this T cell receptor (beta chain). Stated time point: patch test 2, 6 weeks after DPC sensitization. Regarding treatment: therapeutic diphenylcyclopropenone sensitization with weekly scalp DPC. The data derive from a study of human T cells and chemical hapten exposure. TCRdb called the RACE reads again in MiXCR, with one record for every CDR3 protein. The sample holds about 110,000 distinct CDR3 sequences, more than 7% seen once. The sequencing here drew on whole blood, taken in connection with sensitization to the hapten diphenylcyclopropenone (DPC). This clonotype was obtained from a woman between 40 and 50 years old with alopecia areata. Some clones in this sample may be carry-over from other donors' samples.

The CDR3 DNA sequence: TGTGCCAGCAGCTTCGGTGCAGGGGGCACTGAAGCTTTCTTT. This sequence encodes CASSFGAGGTEAFF. The J gene is TRBJ1-1, the V gene TRBV11-2; 7 positions agree with TRBD1. CDR3 size: 14 residues. After removal of 3 bases from V and 4 bases from J, the junction contained 5 bases not matched to a gene. The V gene's germline CDR1 is SGHAT and CDR2 FQNNGV.